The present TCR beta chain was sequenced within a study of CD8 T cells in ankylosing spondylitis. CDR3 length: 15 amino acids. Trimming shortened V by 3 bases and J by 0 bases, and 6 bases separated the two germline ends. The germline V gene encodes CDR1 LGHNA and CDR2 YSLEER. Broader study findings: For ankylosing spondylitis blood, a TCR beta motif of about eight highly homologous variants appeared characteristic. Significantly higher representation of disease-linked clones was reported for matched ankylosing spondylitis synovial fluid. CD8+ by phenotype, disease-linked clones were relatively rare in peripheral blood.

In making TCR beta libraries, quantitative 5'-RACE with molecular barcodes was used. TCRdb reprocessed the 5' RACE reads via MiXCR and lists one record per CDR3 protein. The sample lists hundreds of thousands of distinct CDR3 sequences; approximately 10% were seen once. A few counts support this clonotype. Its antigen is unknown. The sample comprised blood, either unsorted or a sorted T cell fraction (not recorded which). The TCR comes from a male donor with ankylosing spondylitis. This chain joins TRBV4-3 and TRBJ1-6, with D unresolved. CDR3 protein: CASSHRLSYNSPLHF. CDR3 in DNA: TGCGCCAGCAGCCATCGACTCTCCTATAATTCACCCCTCCACTTT.